This T cell receptor beta chain was found in a study of T cells in pancreatic ductal adenocarcinoma. Broader study findings: Tumors hold more CD45RO+ effector T cells, which may bias toward lower diversity. Tumor samples had fewer productive templates and roughly 8-fold fewer unique clonotypes than blood.

Selected pancreatic ductal adenocarcinoma patients had undergone surgery without neoadjuvant therapy. For this clone: Its antigen is as yet unknown.

Profiling relied on immunoSEQ multiplex PCR, and the TCRdb table lists in-frame clones only, not all of them. Of over 100,000 clones listed, 90% to 95% are singletons. Trimming cost V 10 bases and J 8 bases; bases outside gene matches: 14. The CDR3 runs to 14 residues. CDR1 SEHNR and CDR2 FQNEAQ come from the germline V gene (reference sequence). Input material: PBMCs. This sequence originates from a human donor with pancreatic ductal adenocarcinoma. V gene TRBV7-9 combines with J gene TRBJ2-1; 7 bases fit TRBD2. In DNA, the CDR3 is TGTGCCACCGAGCGAAGTCCGGGGGGATATGAGCAGTTCTTC. It is translated as CATERSPGGYEQFF.